Shown below are 24 T cell receptor beta chains from a single sample sequenced in a study of T cell changes during pregnancy in multiple sclerosis. Assay used: immunoSEQ multiplex PCR; TCRdb lists only in-frame clones, some missing. The sample comprises under 50,000 clones, approximately 90% of which are singletons, and around 0.48% rests with the top ten. Sequences were derived from CD4+ T cells from peripheral blood mononuclear cells, sampled in the first trimester of pregnancy. The receptors originated from a female donor in good health, enrolled as a control in a pregnancy study.

The rearrangement links TRBV7-2 to TRBJ1-6; 8 nucleotides match TRBD1. The CDR3 has 15 residues. Trimming took 1 base from V and 7 from J; bases not matched to a gene: 3. Germline CDR1 is SGHTA and CDR2 is FQGNSA. The CDR3: CASSLVQGVNSPLHF. DNA for the CDR3: TGTGCCAGCAGCTTAGTACAGGGGGTAAATTCACCCCTCCACTTT.

The chain uses TRBV9 and TRBJ2-1, with D unresolved. The CDR3 totals 16 residues. Germline CDR1 SGDLS, CDR2 YYNGEE. Trimming took off 4 bases at V and 0 bases at J, with 14 bases between the two ends. The CDR3 DNA is TGTGCCAGCAGCCCGGCACTATCCACCTCCTACAATGAGCAGTTCTTC. Protein product: CASSPALSTSYNEQFF.

In its sample, this clone was seen once. The V call is TRBV14, the J call TRBJ1-2; TRBD1 agrees at 7 bases. Germline V gives CDR1 SGHDN, CDR2 FVKESK. The J segment lost 3 bases and the V segment lost 7 bases, leaving 14 bases of the junction unmatched. This CDR3 region has 16 residues. The CDR3 DNA is TGTGCCAGCACCCGGTACGATGGGCAGGGGGACTATGGCTACACCTTC. As protein: CASTRYDGQGDYGYTF.

Only a few counts were recorded for this clone. The chain couples TRBV5-6 to TRBJ1-1; 8 bases match TRBD1. V lost 5 bases to trimming and J lost 9 bases; unmatched junction nucleotides: 9. Per the germline V gene, CDR1 is SGHDT and CDR2 is YYEEEE. The CDR3 is made up of 13 amino acids. The CDR3 region has the DNA TGTGCCAGCAGTAGGACAGGGCGAATAAAAGCTTTCTTT. This translates into CASSRTGRIKAFF.

V is TRBV9 and J is TRBJ1-6; 9 positions match TRBD1. The CDR3 has 16 amino acids. V lost 4 bases to trimming and J lost 7 bases; unmatched junction nucleotides: 9. Germline V gives CDR1 SGDLS, CDR2 YYNGEE. The CDR3, as DNA: TGTGCCAGCAGCCTAACACCCGGGACAGGGAATTCACCCCTCCACTTT. Protein product: CASSLTPGTGNSPLHF.

The chain uses TRBV10-3 and TRBJ1-2; 8 bases are shared with TRBD1. J was trimmed by 7 bases and V by 4 bases; bases with no gene match: 14. This CDR3 has 16 residues. Germline V gene lookup returns CDR1 ENHRY and CDR2 SYGVKD. The CDR3, as DNA: TGTGCCATCAGTGCAGGGCCGGACAGGGTTGCTGGTGGCTACACCTTC. This translates into CAISAGPDRVAGGYTF.

The chain has TRBV19 and TRBJ1-1, with TRBD1 identical over 7 bases. In germline, CDR1 is LNHDA, CDR2 SQIVND (reference sequence). The CDR3 length is 17 residues. Losses at the gene ends were 3 bases for V and 4 bases for J; bases not matched to a gene: 14. CDR3 in DNA: TGTGCCAGTAGTATTAGCGGCGTGGGGACAGCCGCCACTGAAGCTTTCTTT. Its translation: CASSISGVGTAATEAFF.

V is TRBV29-1 and J is TRBJ2-2; 13 positions match TRBD2. CDR1 is SQVTM, CDR2 ANQGSEA, per germline. Germline trimming cut 5 bases from V and 6 bases from J; bases unmatched to any gene: 6. This CDR3 has 15 amino acids. The CDR3: CSVLGLAGVAGELFF. As DNA, the CDR3 is TGCAGCGTTCTTGGACTAGCGGGGGTTGCCGGGGAGCTGTTTTTT.

The chain combines TRBV4-3 with TRBJ2-7; TRBD2 might be the D (5 bases). The CDR3 contains 15 residues. In germline, CDR1 is LGHNA, CDR2 YSLEER. Trimming left V 0 bases short and J 3 bases short, with 12 bases between. In nucleotides, the CDR3 is TGCGCCAGCAGCCAAGAGGCCCCCGGGAACTACGAGCAGTACTTC. Translated, it gives CASSQEAPGNYEQYF.

This rearrangement joins TRBV5-8 to TRBJ2-5, with 11 positions matching TRBD1. This CDR3 region has 14 residues. Germline CDR1 SGHTS, CDR2 YDEGEE. V was clipped by 7 bases and J by 5 bases; unmatched bases: 7. CDR3 bases: TGTGCCAGCCGAAGGACAGGGGGCGGTGAGACCCAGTACTTC. This codes for CASRRTGGGETQYF.

The chain recombines TRBV30 with TRBJ1-4, with D uncertain. This CDR3 is 15 amino acids long. Germline V gene data show CDR1 as GTSNPN and CDR2 as SVGIG (reference sequence). Trimming took 3 bases from V and 8 from J, leaving 19 bases between them. In nucleotides, the CDR3 is TGTGCCTGGAGCCGCGATTACGGGGAAGGAGAAAAACTGTTTTTT. It is translated as CAWSRDYGEGEKLFF.

V is TRBV5-4 and J is TRBJ1-2; no definite D call. The germline V and J ends were trimmed by 0 bases and 2 bases, with 8 bases remaining between them. This CDR3 contains 14 residues. In germline, CDR1 is SGHNT, CDR2 YYREEE (reference sequence). This chain's CDR3 is CASSLDGGNYGYTF. The CDR3 DNA is TGTGCCAGCAGCTTGGATGGAGGCAACTATGGCTACACCTTC.

This chain links TRBV5-4 with TRBJ2-5; TRBD1 agrees at 7 bases. The CDR3 has 15 amino acids. Germline CDR1 SGHNT, CDR2 YYREEE (reference sequence). V lost 4 bases, J lost 4 bases, and 10 bases stayed unmatched. The DNA for the CDR3 is TGTGCCAGCAGCCAAGGGACAGACCCGAGAGAGACCCAGTACTTC. Protein sequence: CASSQGTDPRETQYF.

This CDR3 reads CASSVAGGTTDTQYF. In nucleotides, the CDR3 is TGTGCCAGCAGCGTAGCGGGGGGGACCACAGATACGCAGTATTTT. This sequence joins TRBV9 and TRBJ2-3, with 8 bases matching TRBD2. CDR1 is SGDLS, CDR2 YYNGEE, per germline. This CDR3 is 15 amino acids long. With V trimmed by 0 bases and J by 2 bases, 2 bases remained unmatched.

This chain links TRBV11-1 with TRBJ1-1, with 9 nucleotides matching TRBD1. With V trimmed by 5 bases and J by 10 bases, 11 bases remained unmatched. The CDR3 contains 14 residues. The germline gives CDR1 SGHAT, CDR2 FQDESV (reference sequence). The CDR3, as DNA: TGTGCCAGCAGCCACGCACAGGGGGCGTTGAGAGCTTTCTTT. Protein sequence: CASSHAQGALRAFF.

This sequence joins TRBV14 and TRBJ1-2; D is possibly TRBD1 (5 bases). The CDR3 consists of 15 residues. V lost 3 bases to trimming and J lost 7 bases, with 18 bases between them. Germline CDR1 reads SGHDN; CDR2 reads FVKESK. The CDR3 region has the DNA TGTGCCAGCAGCCAGAGGGGTCGTTTGGAGGGTGGCTACACCTTC. Protein sequence: CASSQRGRLEGGYTF.

The chain carries TRBV27 and TRBJ2-5; tentatively, D is TRBD2 (6 bases). Germline lookup yields CDR1 MNHEY and CDR2 SMNVEV (reference sequence). V dropped 5 bases and J dropped 4 bases, with 11 bases sitting between them. The CDR3 extends over 13 amino acids. CDR3 sequence: CASSPPGGETQYF. CDR3 nucleotide sequence: TGTGCCAGCAGTCCCCCCGGGGGAGAGACCCAGTACTTC.

The rearrangement joins TRBV7-2 to TRBJ1-5; 7 nucleotides align to TRBD1. The CDR3 covers 13 residues. Germline CDR1 and CDR2: SGHTA and FQGNSA. The V gene end was trimmed by 6 bases and the J gene end by 7 bases; junction bases not matched to a gene: 6. The CDR3 DNA is TGTGCCAGCAGTTACAACAGGGGACAGCCCCAGCATTTT. As protein: CASSYNRGQPQHF.

The chain employs TRBV5-5 and TRBJ1-5; 8 bases are a match to TRBD1. With V trimmed by 4 bases and J by 6 bases, 9 bases remained unmatched. CDR1 SGHKS and CDR2 YYEKEE come from the germline V gene (reference sequence). The CDR3 consists of 15 residues. CDR3 coding DNA: TGTGCCAGCAGCCCATATGACAGGGGAAGTCAGCCCCAGCATTTT. Its translation is CASSPYDRGSQPQHF.

This rearrangement joins TRBV27 to TRBJ2-1; D is perhaps TRBD2 (5 bases). V was clipped by 2 bases and J by 10 bases, with 12 bases between them. Germline CDR1 reads MNHEY; CDR2 reads SMNVEV (reference sequence). The length of the CDR3 is 13 residues. CDR3 sequence reads: CASSLLSRREQFF. The CDR3 bases are TGTGCCAGCAGTTTACTATCAAGGAGGGAGCAGTTCTTC.

The J gene is TRBJ2-5, the V gene TRBV6-5, with 8 positions matching TRBD2. J lost 9 bases, V lost 0 bases, and 6 bases had no gene match. The CDR3 is 14 residues long. CDR1 and CDR2 from the germline V gene are MNHEY and SVGAGI. For the CDR3, the DNA is TGTGCCAGCAGTTACTCGAATGGGCGGGGGGCCCAGTACTTC. Its protein product is CASSYSNGRGAQYF.

This chain joins TRBV29-1 and TRBJ1-2; TRBD1 aligns across 10 bases. This CDR3 comprises 13 residues. Germline CDR1 reads SQVTM; CDR2 reads ANQGSEA. Unmatched junction bases numbered 6, after V lost 7 bases and J lost 4 bases. For the CDR3, the DNA is TGCAGCGCTAGACAGGGGGCTAGCTATGGCTACACCTTC. Amino acids: CSARQGASYGYTF.

The chain combines TRBV30 with TRBJ1-5; possible D gene TRBD1, 5 bases. Germline-derived CDR1 and CDR2 are GTSNPN and SVGIG (reference sequence). The CDR3 is 14 residues long. V shed 0 bases and J shed 5 bases, with 11 bases lying between them. The CDR3 is CAWSVRQTDQPQHF. As DNA, the CDR3 is TGTGCCTGGAGTGTTCGACAGACAGATCAGCCCCAGCATTTT.

On this clone itself: Different DNA sequences within this sample yield the same CDR3. The V and J genes are TRBV27 and TRBJ2-5, with 7 bases identical to TRBD2. V lost 6 bases, J lost 5 bases, and 3 bases stayed unmatched. Germline lookup yields CDR1 MNHEY and CDR2 SMNVEV (reference sequence). The length of the CDR3 is 12 residues. In DNA form, the CDR3 reads TGTGCCAGCAGCTTCGGGGGGGAGACCCAGTACTTC. This codes for CASSFGGETQYF.